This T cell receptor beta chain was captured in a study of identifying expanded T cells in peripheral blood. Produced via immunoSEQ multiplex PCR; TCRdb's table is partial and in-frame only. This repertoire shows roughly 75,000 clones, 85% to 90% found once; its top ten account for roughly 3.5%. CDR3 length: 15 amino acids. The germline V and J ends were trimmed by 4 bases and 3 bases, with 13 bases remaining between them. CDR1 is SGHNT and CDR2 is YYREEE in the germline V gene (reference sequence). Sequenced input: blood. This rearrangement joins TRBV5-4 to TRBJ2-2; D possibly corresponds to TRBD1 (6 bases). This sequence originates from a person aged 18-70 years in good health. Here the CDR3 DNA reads TGTGCCAGCAGCCTAACAGGGAAGGACACCGGGGAGCTGTTTTTT. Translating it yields CASSLTGKDTGELFF.